The rows below give T cell receptor beta chains drawn from one sample of a study of cytomegalovirus exposure and HLA in healthy donors. Measured with immunoSEQ multiplex PCR; TCRdb has only the in-frame clones, and not every one. The data contain about 98,000 clones, 87% of them singletons. The sample taken for sequencing was PBMCs. These receptors were collected from a woman in her thirties in good health and CMV-seronegative. The CDR3 runs from the conserved cysteine through the conserved F or W. Each record gives: V gene, D gene, clone size, J gene, CDR3 DNA, CDR3 protein. D genes are given only for firm matches. Rows give clone size only sometimes, using once, few, many, or a class for an expanded clone.

TRBV5-1	NA	NA	TRBJ1-6	TGCGCCAGTCGACCAGGGGTGGCGCTTGTTAATTCACCCCTCCACTTT	CASRPGVALVNSPLHF
TRBV9	NA	NA	TRBJ2-7	TGTGCCAGCAGCGTCCGGACTACATCCTACGAGCAGTACTTC	CASSVRTTSYEQYF
TRBV27	NA	NA	TRBJ1-2	TGTGCCAGCAGTTTGGGGAGGGGCGCTAACTATGGCTACACCTTC	CASSLGRGANYGYTF
TRBV29-1	NA	NA	TRBJ2-7	TGCAGCGTCCTCAGATCTAGCTCCTACGAGCAGTACTTC	CSVLRSSSYEQYF
TRBV25-1	NA	NA	TRBJ1-2	TGTGCCAGCAGTGGGGGTGGGGCTGGCTACACCTTC	CASSGGGAGYTF
TRBV15	NA	NA	TRBJ1-3	TGTGCCACCAGTACCGGCGGGCTGTTCTCTGGAAACACCATATATTTT	CATSTGGLFSGNTIYF
TRBV9	TRBD2	NA	TRBJ2-5	TGTGCCAGCAGCGCAAGCGGGAGATACCAAGAGACCCAGTACTTC	CASSASGRYQETQYF
TRBV6-5	NA	NA	TRBJ2-7	TGTGCCAGCAGTTACGGCGGGGGCACCTACGAGCAGTACTTC	CASSYGGGTYEQYF
TRBV6-5	NA	once	TRBJ2-7	TGTGCCAGCAGTCCTCTAGGGAGCTCCTACGAGCAGTACTTC	CASSPLGSSYEQYF
TRBV10-3	NA	NA	TRBJ2-7	TGTGCCATCAGGGCGGGGCGGCTGGAGCAGTACTTC	CAIRAGRLEQYF
TRBV7-2	TRBD1	NA	TRBJ1-1	TGTGCCAGCAGACCCTTCAGGGGGAGGACTGAAGCTTTCTTT	CASRPFRGRTEAFF
TRBV4-2	NA	few	TRBJ1-2	TGTGCCAGCAGCCGCTCGCCCCCGGGAGACTATGGCTACACCTTC	CASSRSPPGDYGYTF
TRBV7-2	TRBD2	NA	TRBJ2-1	TGTGCCAGCAGCGTGACTAGCGGGAGAGTAGGGCAGTTCTTC	CASSVTSGRVGQFF
TRBV28	NA	NA	TRBJ1-2	TGTGCCAGCACGTTAAAATTGACAGTCTTCTATGGCTACACCTTC	CASTLKLTVFYGYTF
TRBV7-2	NA	NA	TRBJ1-1	TGTGCCAGCAGCTTCTGGGGGGGGGAGAACACTGAAGCTTTCTTT	CASSFWGGENTEAFF
TRBV2	NA	few	TRBJ1-6	TGTGCCAGCAGGATGAACGGTAATTCACCCCTCCACTTT	CASRMNGNSPLHF
TRBV5-1	NA	NA	TRBJ2-1	TGCGCCAGCAGCCGATCGGGAGTCGGCTCCTACAATGAGCAGTTCTTC	CASSRSGVGSYNEQFF
TRBV6-5	NA	NA	TRBJ1-2	TGTGCCAGCAGTGAAGCGCACTATGGCTACACCTTC	CASSEAHYGYTF
TRBV4-1	TRBD2	NA	TRBJ2-3	TGCGCCAGCACCCAGACTAGCGGGGGCACAGATACGCAGTATTTT	CASTQTSGGTDTQYF
TRBV5-1	NA	NA	TRBJ2-1	TGCGCCAGCAGCCTAATACGGGAGATCTACAATGAGCAGTTCTTC	CASSLIREIYNEQFF
TRBV2	NA	NA	TRBJ2-3	TGTGCCAGCAGAAAAGGGGGGGCAGGGGATACGCAGTATTTT	CASRKGGAGDTQYF
TRBV6-5	NA	NA	TRBJ1-2	TGTGCCAGCAGTTACCCGGGTGGCTACACCTTC	CASSYPGGYTF
TRBV19	NA	NA	TRBJ2-2	TGTGCCAGTAGTTTTGGGCGGGAGAACACCGGGGAGCTGTTTTTT	CASSFGRENTGELFF
TRBV6-5	TRBD1	NA	TRBJ1-2	TGTGCCAGCAGTCTCATAGGACAGGGGCGTGGCTACACCTTC	CASSLIGQGRGYTF
TRBV6-4	TRBD2	NA	TRBJ2-1	TGTGCCAGCAGTCGGACTAGCGGGGCGAACAATGAGCAGTTCTTC	CASSRTSGANNEQFF
TRBV9	TRBD1	NA	TRBJ2-3	TGTGCCAGCAGCACCCGGGACAGGGGATGGAGCACAGATACGCAGTATTTT	CASSTRDRGWSTDTQYF
TRBV6-4	TRBD2	once	TRBJ2-3	TGTGCCAGCAGTGACGGGCCTAGCGGTGGAGATACGCAGTATTTT	CASSDGPSGGDTQYF
TRBV7-2	NA	NA	TRBJ2-6	TGTGCCAGCAGCCCACTAGTCTCTGGGGCCAACGTCCTGACTTTC	CASSPLVSGANVLTF
TRBV7-2	NA	NA	TRBJ2-5	TGTGCCAGCAGCGCCCCAAACGGGGAGACCCAGTACTTC	CASSAPNGETQYF
TRBV5-4	TRBD1	once	TRBJ1-1	TGTGCCAGCAGCCTTAGACAGGGGGCTATTCACACTGAAGCTTTCTTT	CASSLRQGAIHTEAFF
TRBV19	NA	NA	TRBJ2-2	TGTGCCAGTAGTATTGACACCCGCCAAACCGGGGAGCTGTTTTTT	CASSIDTRQTGELFF
TRBV9	NA	NA	TRBJ2-3	TGTGCCAGCAGCCTCTGGGACTCTTCCACAGATACGCAGTATTTT	CASSLWDSSTDTQYF
TRBV7-8	TRBD2	once	TRBJ2-1	TGTGCCAGCAGCTTAAATCGGGGGGGGCCTATAAATGAGCAGTTCTTC	CASSLNRGGPINEQFF
TRBV6-6	TRBD1	NA	TRBJ1-3	TGTGCCAGCAGTGGCAGGGGGGTAAACACCATATATTTT	CASSGRGVNTIYF
TRBV7-2	NA	NA	TRBJ1-5	TGTGCCAGCAGCTTAGGGTCGAGAGGTTATAGCAATCAGCCCCAGCATTTT	CASSLGSRGYSNQPQHF
TRBV7-9	TRBD2	once	TRBJ2-3	TGTGCCAGCAGCTCCGGACCTAGCGGGCTGGGCACAGATACGCAGTATTTT	CASSSGPSGLGTDTQYF
TRBV27	NA	NA	TRBJ1-1	TGTGCCAGCAGTCTACAGGTTTGGGCTGAAGCTTTCTTT	CASSLQVWAEAFF
TRBV5-4	NA	NA	TRBJ2-5	TGTGCCAGCAGCTTGGACACAGTGGGGACCCAGTACTTC	CASSLDTVGTQYF
TRBV27	NA	NA	TRBJ1-2	TGTGCCAGCAGTTTAAATTCCGGTGCAGGCTACACCTTC	CASSLNSGAGYTF
TRBV4-1	NA	NA	TRBJ2-1	TGCGCCAGCAGCCAAGTCGGACTTGCTACGGTCCCGTTCTTC	CASSQVGLATVPFF
TRBV19	NA	NA	TRBJ1-4	TGTGCCAGTAGTATTTCCAGGGCCAAAAATGAAAAACTGTTTTTT	CASSISRAKNEKLFF
TRBV15	NA	NA	TRBJ1-1	TGTGCCACCAGCAGGTACGGGAACACTGAAGCTTTCTTT	CATSRYGNTEAFF
TRBV4-1	NA	NA	TRBJ2-2	TGCGCCAGCAGCCAAGATTGGGCCACCGGGGAGCTGTTTTTT	CASSQDWATGELFF
TRBV19	TRBD1	NA	TRBJ1-5	TGTGCCAGTAGTATATTCCTGACAGGGGGTCAGCCCCAGCATTTT	CASSIFLTGGQPQHF
TRBV6-5	TRBD2	once	TRBJ2-2	TGTGCCAGCAGTTGGCTAGCGGGAGTCGGGGAGCTGTTTTTT	CASSWLAGVGELFF
TRBV19	NA	few	TRBJ1-3	TGTGCCAGTAGATTGAGGAGAGCCCCTGGAAACACCATATATTTT	CASRLRRAPGNTIYF
TRBV11-2	TRBD2	NA	TRBJ2-7	TGTGCCAGCAGCTCCGGAAGGGCGGGAGGGCCGGGGCAGTACTTC	CASSSGRAGGPGQYF